The 29 T cell receptor beta chains below come from one sample, sequenced in a study of T cells in women clearing cervical HPV infection. Measured with immunoSEQ multiplex PCR; TCRdb has only the in-frame clones, and not every one. Here the sample table reports tens of thousands of clones. Sequenced: blood buffy coat. These receptor sequences come from a woman aged 18 to 75 with a cervical HPV16 infection that either progressed to CIN3+ or cleared (not recorded which).

Points on this clone: The observed sequence ends 3 residues before the CDR3 terminus, with the missing tail filled in from the germline J gene. V is TRBV11-2 and J is TRBJ2-5; D gene unclear. CDR1 and CDR2 (germline): SGHAT, FQNNGV. The CDR3 is 14 residues long. Incomplete CDR3 DNA: TGTGCCAGCAGCTTAGGGAGATTCACAGATACC. The encoded protein is CASSLGRFTDT. The entire CDR3 sequence reads CASSLGRFTDTQYF.

Notes on this clone: The CDR3 extends 3 residues past the end of the read, so its final part is completed from the germline J gene. The chain couples TRBV6-2 or TRBV6-3 to TRBJ2-4; 9 bases fit TRBD1. The junction had 3 bases not matched to a gene; V was cut back by 0 bases and J by 0 bases. This CDR3 is 17 amino acids long. CDR1 is MNHEY and CDR2 is SVGEGT in the germline V gene. The CDR3 protein is CASSYSGQGLAKNIQYF. The sequenced CDR3 bases are TGTGCCAGCAGTTACTCGGGACAGGGTCTAGCCAAAAACATT.

The DNA read from the CDR3 is TGTGCCAGCAGCGCAGGACAGTCCTATGGC. Its translation: CASSAGQSYG. The CDR3 reads in full as CASSAGQSYGYTF. The gene calls are TRBV7-2 and TRBJ1-2; maybe TRBD1 (6 bases). The CDR3 end falls 3 residues outside the read, so it is completed with the germline J gene. Trimming stripped 5 bases from V and 4 bases from J, with 11 bases between. Germline lookup yields CDR1 SGHTA and CDR2 FQGNSA. The CDR3 totals 13 residues.

About this clone itself: From the germline J gene comes the end of the CDR3, since the read stops 3 residues before it. This sequence joins TRBV7-2 and TRBJ1-1; no firm D call. The germline V gene encodes CDR1 SGHTA and CDR2 FQGNSA. The CDR3 is 12 amino acids. The V gene lost 5 bases and the J gene lost 1 base, with 5 bases spanning the gap. The sequenced part of the CDR3 DNA is TGTGCCAGCAGCCCCCGGAACACTGAA. Amino acid sequence: CASSPRNTE. The CDR3 reads in full as CASSPRNTEAFF.

About this clone: The read falls 3 residues short of the CDR3 end, and the missing part is taken from the germline J gene. The J gene is TRBJ2-1, the V gene TRBV11-3, with D perhaps matching TRBD2 (5 bases). The V end was cut by 1 base, the J end by 5 bases, with 9 bases between. This CDR3 is built from 14 residues. Looked up from germline, CDR1 is SGHNT and CDR2 is YENEEA. CDR3 DNA, as far as it was read: TGTGCCAGCAGCTTAGGACATAGCGACAATGAG. Translation: CASSLGHSDNE. The full-length CDR3 reads as CASSLGHSDNEQFF.

The CDR3 DNA, read in part, is TGTGCCAGTAGTATAGAAAGTCTTCCAGTAAACTATGGC. Translating gives CASSIESLPVNYG. The CDR3 reads in full as CASSIESLPVNYGYTF. The gene calls are TRBV19 and TRBJ1-2; D gene uncertain. The observed sequence ends 3 residues before the CDR3 terminus, with the missing tail filled in from the germline J gene. Germline V lookup: CDR1 LNHDA, CDR2 SQIVND (reference sequence). The CDR3 length is 16 residues. V lost 0 bases, J lost 2 bases, and 13 bases lay in between.

As for this clone: The read falls 3 residues short of the CDR3 end, and the missing part is taken from the germline J gene. The chain combines TRBV20-1 with TRBJ1-4; tentative D call: TRBD1 (6 bases). V was trimmed by 1 base and J by 7 bases, leaving 10 bases between them. Germline V CDR1 and CDR2: DFQATT, SNEGSKA (reference sequence). This CDR3 is built from 13 residues. This CDR3 is CSARGQGREKLFF. CDR3 DNA, as far as it was read: TGCAGTGCTAGAGGGCAGGGGCGTGAAAAA.

Details on this clone: The read falls 3 residues short of the CDR3 end, and the missing part is taken from the germline J gene. V gene TRBV11-2 combines with J gene TRBJ2-3; 8 positions agree with TRBD1. This CDR3 region has 15 residues. CDR1 SGHAT and CDR2 FQNNGV come from the germline V gene. CDR3 loop: CASSFRGLGQETQYF. CDR3 bases read: TGTGCCAGCAGCTTCAGGGGGCTCGGACAAGAGACG.

Note on this clone: The read halts 3 residues ahead of the CDR3 end, with the missing end drawn from the germline J gene. This chain uses TRBV5-4 with TRBJ2-1, with 10 bases aligning to TRBD2. From germline, CDR1 is SGHNT and CDR2 YYREEE (reference sequence). This CDR3 comprises 14 residues. The V segment lost 4 bases and the J segment 8 bases; nucleotides outside the gene matches: 6. CDR3 DNA (partial): TGTGCCAGCAGCAAGCGGGGGGGCCATGATGAG. Its translation: CASSKRGGHDE. Given in full, the CDR3 is CASSKRGGHDEQFF. Together with reference TRBV5-4 and TRBJ2-1, the CDR3 gives the full variable domain: ETGVTQSPTHLIKTRGQQVTLRCSSQSGHNTVSWYQQALGQGPQFIFQYYREEENGRGNFPPRFSGLQFPNYSSELNVNALELDDSALYLCASSKRGGHDEQFFGPGTRLTVL.

With respect to this clone: The CDR3 end lies 3 residues beyond the end of the read and is filled in from the germline J gene. The chain couples TRBV19 to TRBJ2-3; a possible D gene is TRBD2 (5 bases). The V and J ends lost 6 bases and 0 bases respectively, with 13 bases between them. The CDR3 runs to 15 residues. The V gene's germline CDR1 is LNHDA and CDR2 SQIVND (reference sequence). CDR3 DNA, as far as it was read: TGTGCCAGTAGAAGAGCGGTTTCTAGCACAGATACG. Translating gives CASRRAVSSTDT. The whole CDR3 reads CASRRAVSSTDTQYF. The variable domain in full, with the rest retrieved from reference TRBV19 and TRBJ2-3, is DGGITQSPKYLFRKEGQNVTLSCEQNLNHDAMYWYRQDPGQGLRLIYYSQIVNDFQKGDIAEGYSVSREKKESFPLTVTSAQKNPTAFYLCASRRAVSSTDTQYFGPGTRLTVL.

As to this clone: The sequenced fragment ends 3 residues before the CDR3 boundary, so the rest is inferred from the germline J gene. This chain uses TRBV20-1 with TRBJ2-7; 9 nucleotides agree with TRBD1. The V gene's germline CDR1 is DFQATT and CDR2 SNEGSKA (reference sequence). The CDR3 is 15 residues long. V lost 4 bases to trimming and J lost 3 bases; unmatched junction nucleotides: 10. The covered CDR3 bases are TGCAGTGCTACCGCCCCCGGACAGGGGAACTACGAG. Translated: CSATAPGQGNYE. The entire CDR3 protein reads CSATAPGQGNYEQYF.

Of note for this clone: From the germline J gene comes the end of the CDR3, since the read stops 3 residues before it. V is TRBV7-2 and J is TRBJ2-5, with 8 positions matching TRBD1. Trimming removed 3 bases from V and 5 bases from J; junction bases left unmatched: 8. CDR3 length: 15 amino acids. Germline values: CDR1 SGHTA, CDR2 FQGNSA. Partial CDR3 DNA: TGTGCCAGCAGCTTCGCCGGGACAGGTTTTGAGACC. It specifies CASSFAGTGFET. In full, the CDR3 is CASSFAGTGFETQYF.

On this clone: The read ends 3 residues shy of where the CDR3 ends; the end is completed using the germline J gene. J is TRBJ2-1 and V is TRBV29-1, with 9 bases aligning to TRBD2. The length of the CDR3 is 15 residues. Trimming cost V 0 bases and J 6 bases; bases outside gene matches: 6. Germline CDR1 SQVTM, CDR2 ANQGSEA. Partial CDR3 DNA: TGCAGCGTTGAAGATGGGAGCGGGAGGCTCAATGAG. It translates to CSVEDGSGRLNE. The entire CDR3 sequence reads CSVEDGSGRLNEQFF.

With regard to this clone: The read ends 3 residues before the CDR3 terminus; that terminus is restored from the germline J gene. The rearrangement links TRBV11-2 to TRBJ1-6, with TRBD1 matching 9 bases. The CDR3 covers 14 residues. Trimming at V came to 7 bases and at J to 10 bases, leaving 8 bases not matched to a gene. Per the germline V gene, CDR1 is SGHAT and CDR2 is FQNNGV. The sequenced CDR3 bases are TGTGCCAGCACCCAAACCGGACAGGGGTCACCC. Translation gives CASTQTGQGSP. The CDR3, in full, reads CASTQTGQGSPLHF.

Turning to this clone: The read finishes 3 residues shy of the CDR3 end, and the germline J gene is used to complete it. The chain couples TRBV19 to TRBJ2-2; 10 positions match TRBD1. Germline assignment: CDR1 LNHDA and CDR2 SQIVND (reference sequence). The CDR3 totals 15 residues. The DNA read from the CDR3 is TGTGCCACCTCCATGGGGACAGGGGAAAGTGAAAAG. It specifies CATSMGTGESEK. The CDR3 reads in full as CATSMGTGESEKLFF.

Of note for this clone: The read ends 3 residues shy of where the CDR3 ends; the end is completed using the germline J gene. This chain joins TRBV6-1 and TRBJ2-5, with 11 bases identical to TRBD1. Germline V gene lookup returns CDR1 MNHNS and CDR2 SASEGT. CDR3 size: 14 residues. V lost 3 bases, J lost 4 bases, and 1 base stayed unmatched. The sequenced CDR3 bases are TGTGCCAGCAGTGAGGACAGGGGGCGAGAGACC. Amino acids: CASSEDRGRET. The full CDR3 sequence reads CASSEDRGRETQYF.

A word on this clone: Germline and junction disagree at one end, which may indicate a read error. The DNA ends 3 residues before the CDR3 does, and the rest of the CDR3 is filled in from the germline J gene. The sample holds other DNA sequences that translate to the same CDR3. The V call is TRBV11-2, the J call TRBJ1-3; 8 bases map to TRBD1. From germline, CDR1 is SGHAT and CDR2 FQNNGV. The CDR3 loop spans 14 amino acids. The CDR3 loop reads CASSWQGAGNTIYF. Incomplete CDR3 DNA: TGTGCCAGCAGCTGGCAGGGGGCTGGAAACACT.

As for this clone: The read comes to an end 3 residues before the CDR3 does, leaving the germline J gene to fill in the end. The chain combines TRBV10-3 with TRBJ2-7, with D tentatively TRBD1 or TRBD2 (5 bases each). Between the trimmed V and J ends, which lost 10 bases and 2 bases, there was a span of 12 bases. CDR3 length: 12 residues. The germline V gene has CDR1 ENHRY and CDR2 SYGVKD. The chain's CDR3 is CATSQGAYEQYF. Partial CDR3 DNA: TGTGCCACCTCTCAGGGAGCCTACGAG.

Regarding this clone: The CDR3 goes on 3 residues after the read ends, and that part is filled in from the germline J gene. The chain is built from TRBV18 and TRBJ1-2; no clear D. CDR1 KGHSH and CDR2 LQKENI come from the germline V gene. CDR3 length equals 13 residues. CDR3 sequence reads: CASSPHSLDTYTF. The sequenced part of the CDR3 DNA is TGTGCCAGCTCACCACACAGCTTAGATACC.

In regard to this clone: The read terminates 3 residues ahead of where the CDR3 ends, so the germline J gene completes it. This chain uses TRBV11-3 with TRBJ2-2; either TRBD1 or TRBD2 may supply D (5 bases each). V was clipped by 5 bases and J by 6 bases, with 13 bases between them. Germline V CDR1 and CDR2: SGHNT, YENEEA. The CDR3 has 14 residues. The CDR3 DNA, read in part, is TGTGCCAGCAGCGCGGTGCAGGGAGCCGGGGAG. Its protein is CASSAVQGAGE. The full CDR3 sequence reads CASSAVQGAGELFF.

As to this clone: The read terminates 3 residues before the CDR3 end, so the remaining end is supplied by the germline J gene. This chain uses TRBV19 with TRBJ2-3, with a tentative D call TRBD2 (6 bases). The CDR3 is 15 amino acids. Germline V gives CDR1 LNHDA, CDR2 SQIVND (reference sequence). The CDR3 here is CASSIGSGRGQPQYF. The part of the CDR3 DNA that was read is TGTGCCAGTAGTATAGGGTCAGGGCGGGGTCAGCCG.

A note on this clone: Sequencing ends 3 residues short of the CDR3 end; the germline J gene provides the rest. The chain joins TRBV2 to TRBJ2-2; 8 positions match TRBD1. In germline, CDR1 is SNHLY, CDR2 FYNNEI. This CDR3 has 15 amino acids. CDR3 residues: CAIFARGQGFEKLFF. Incomplete CDR3 DNA: TGTGCCATCTTCGCCCGTGGACAGGGATTTGAAAAG.

As concerns this clone: The read ends 3 residues early relative to the CDR3; the germline J gene fills the gap. The chain carries TRBV9 and TRBJ1-3, with TRBD1 matching over 8 bases. CDR1 and CDR2 (germline): SGDLS, YYNGEE. CDR3 size: 16 residues. After removal of 3 bases from V and 4 bases from J, the junction contained 9 bases not matched to a gene. The covered CDR3 bases are TGTGCCAGCAGCGGGACAGGGTACCTTGCGGGAAACACC. Its protein product is CASSGTGYLAGNT. The complete CDR3 reads CASSGTGYLAGNTIYF.

With respect to this clone: The read terminates 3 residues before the CDR3 end, so the remaining end is supplied by the germline J gene. The same CDR3 is also encoded by other DNA sequences in this sample. J is TRBJ2-7 and V is TRBV10-3; a possible D gene is TRBD1 (5 bases). This CDR3 comprises 14 residues. Germline CDR1 and CDR2: ENHRY and SYGVKD. Trimming took 6 bases from V and 3 from J, leaving 15 bases between them. CDR3 DNA (partial): TGTGCCATCAGGCCAGACGACAGCGACTACGAG. It encodes CAIRPDDSDYE. From start to end, the CDR3 is CAIRPDDSDYEQYF.

About this clone itself: The read ends 3 residues early relative to the CDR3; the germline J gene fills the gap. This chain uses TRBV18 with TRBJ2-3; 7 bases line up with TRBD1. Germline V gene lookup returns CDR1 KGHSH and CDR2 LQKENI. This CDR3 has 17 residues. The CDR3 sequence: CASSPYPTGIGNQPQYF. Partial CDR3 DNA: TGTGCCAGCTCACCATACCCGACAGGGATCGGCAATCAGCCG.

On this clone: The read stops 3 residues short of the end of the CDR3; the missing end is completed from the germline J gene. The same CDR3 can be traced to other DNA sequences in this sample. The chain employs TRBV20-1 and TRBJ2-3; 10 nucleotides align to TRBD2. Per germline, CDR1 DFQATT and CDR2 SNEGSKA (reference sequence). The CDR3 is made up of 17 amino acids. Trimming took 0 bases from V and 2 from J; bases not matched to a gene: 8. The CDR3 DNA, read in part, is TGCAGTGCTAGAGACACTATCCTAGCGGGAGACACAGATACG. This translates into CSARDTILAGDTDT. The CDR3 as a whole reads CSARDTILAGDTDTQYF.

Regarding this clone: Read sequence stops 3 residues before the CDR3 end, and the germline J gene provides the missing end. The chain has TRBV19 and TRBJ2-7; maybe TRBD2 (5 bases). The CDR3 is 16 residues long. Germline CDR1 reads LNHDA; CDR2 reads SQIVND (reference sequence). The V end was cut by 5 bases, the J end by 2 bases, with 19 bases between. CDR3 in amino acids: CASSQTAGTVTYEQYF. The sequenced CDR3 bases are TGTGCCAGTAGTCAAACGGCGGGTACGGTGACCTACGAG.

Concerning this clone: The read ends 3 residues before the CDR3 terminus; that terminus is restored from the germline J gene. This rearrangement joins TRBV20-1 to TRBJ2-4; TRBD2 matches at 7 bases. CDR1 DFQATT and CDR2 SNEGSKA come from the germline V gene (reference sequence). CDR3 length: 12 amino acids. The CDR3 region is CSARDGDYGQYF. The CDR3 DNA, read in part, is TGCAGTGCTAGAGATGGGGACTATGGT.

Notes on this clone: With the read ending 3 residues before the CDR3 end, the germline J gene is used to fill in that end. The chain combines TRBV14 with TRBJ1-4; D is possibly TRBD1 (6 bases). This CDR3 is 17 amino acids long. Germline values: CDR1 SGHDN, CDR2 FVKESK. CDR3 sequence reads: CASSLLQGPTINSPLFF. CDR3 bases read: TGTGCCAGCAGCCTGTTACAGGGCCCGACGATAAATTCACCA.